Sequencing of this T cell receptor beta chain was carried out in a study of cytomegalovirus exposure and HLA in healthy donors. 13 Jbeta primers and 60 Vbeta primers were used for the PCR. Libraries were prepared by immunoSEQ multiplex PCR; TCRdb keeps only in-frame clonotypes and omits some of them. Of some 190,000 clones in the sample, more than 75% were seen once. This CDR3 region has 13 residues. CDR1 is MNHNY and CDR2 is SVGAGI in the germline V gene (reference sequence). Trimming took off 6 bases at V and 3 bases at J, with 11 bases between the two ends. V gene TRBV6-6 combines with J gene TRBJ1-1; D may be TRBD1 (5 bases). Sequenced input: PBMCs. The clonotype was recovered from a woman in her 30s in good health and CMV-seropositive. This chain's CDR3 is CASRGQGDTEAFF. The CDR3 nucleotides are TGTGCCAGCAGAGGCCAGGGTGACACTGAAGCTTTCTTT.